This T cell receptor (beta chain) stems from a study of Ad26.COV2.S vaccination and SARS-CoV-2 variants. Findings and limits, study-wide: Overall T cell responses may have been underestimated by the analyses of TCR breadth and depth. People who got the vaccine or the placebo had similar non-spike TCR breadth. Vaccine recipients posted higher spike-specific TCR breadth than their placebo counterparts.

The V end lost 0 bases, the J end lost 6 bases, and 14 bases lay between the germline ends. The CDR3 consists of 15 residues. Germline-derived CDR1 and CDR2 are LGHNA and YSLEER. Repertoires were generated with immunoSEQ multiplex PCR, while TCRdb's copy carries only in-frame clones and drops some. Among about 100,000 clones listed, around three quarters were seen once. On this clone: Its antigen is unknown.

This clonotype was sampled from a human donor who had recovered from COVID-19. The sequenced sample was peripheral blood, obtained after recovery from COVID-19. V and J are TRBV4-3 and TRBJ1-1; D ambiguous. The chain's CDR3 is CASSQDGGWASEAFF. CDR3 nucleotides: TGCGCCAGCAGCCAAGACGGAGGGTGGGCCTCTGAAGCTTTCTTT.